The clone carrying this T cell receptor beta chain was counted ten times or more. Its specificity is not known. TCRdb recomputed calls from the 5' RACE reads with MiXCR, one row per CDR3 protein. The sample includes approximately 11,000 distinct CDR3 sequences, just over 5% of them seen just once. The data were taken from a study of spatial heterogeneity in lung cancer. The length of the CDR3 is 14 residues. Trimming took off 0 bases at V and 3 bases at J, with 9 bases between the two ends. CDR1 SGHTA and CDR2 FQGNSA come from the germline V gene. Sample time point: sample taken at primary tumor resection. Study-level results: Within tumors, counts of expanded alpha and beta TCRs tracked tumor mutation counts.

The clonotype comes from a male donor with early-stage non-small cell lung cancer. The genes are TRBV7-2 and TRBJ2-7; perhaps TRBD1 as D (5 bases). Source: lung tumor tissue, taken at surgery. CDR3 bases: TGTGCCAGCAGCTTAGCAGGGGCTAACTACGAGCAGTACTTC. Its protein product is CASSLAGANYEQYF.